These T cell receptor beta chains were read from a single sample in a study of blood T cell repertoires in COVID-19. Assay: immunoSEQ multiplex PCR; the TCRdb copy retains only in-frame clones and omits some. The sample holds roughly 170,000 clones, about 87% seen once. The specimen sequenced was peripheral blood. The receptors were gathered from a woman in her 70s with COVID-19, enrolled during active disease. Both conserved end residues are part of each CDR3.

CASSASGRAPDTQYF | TRBJ2-3 | TRBV7-9
CASSLILGTGGPEAFF | TRBJ1-1 | TRBV7-9
CASSLAGQIHF | TRBJ1-6 | TRBV12-3/TRBV12-4
CASSPPSLDTQYF | TRBJ2-3 | TRBV18
CASSLFRHRWETYEQYF | TRBJ2-7 | TRBV7-7
CASSQDRGGRGNYGYTF | TRBJ1-2 | TRBV14
CAIRPGQTFQETQYF | TRBJ2-5 | TRBV10-3
CASSLAGTGENEQYF | TRBJ2-7 | TRBV9
CASSPIMRDRGSPLHF | TRBJ1-6 | TRBV27
CATRGQGTDTQYF | TRBJ2-3 | TRBV7-2
CASSLGTGRNYGYTF | TRBJ1-2 | TRBV5-1
CASTAGQESSYEQYF | TRBJ2-7 | TRBV19
CASSSGTGGYEQYF | TRBJ2-7 | TRBV5-5
CASRQTGGLQETQYF | TRBJ2-5 | TRBV5-1
CASSQDRGIAGELFF | TRBJ2-2 | TRBV4-1
CASSGTSGSEQYF | TRBJ2-7 | TRBV7-2
CASSRQGGGEGYTF | TRBJ1-2 | TRBV6-5
CASSYSADSSYEQYF | TRBJ2-7 | TRBV6-5
CASRDRVGELFF | TRBJ2-2 | TRBV6-5
CSARDLPEQFF | TRBJ2-1 | TRBV20-1
CASKGLAWEQFF | TRBJ2-1 | TRBV5-8
CASSWWGQNYGYTF | TRBJ1-2 | TRBV5-4
CASSLEQRNSPLHF | TRBJ1-6 | TRBV5-6
CASSQGSNQPQHF | TRBJ1-5 | TRBV7-2
CASSSQGGDQPQHF | TRBJ1-5 | TRBV7-9
CASSPGAGDEQFF | TRBJ2-1 | TRBV18
CASRSGGNTGELFF | TRBJ2-2 | TRBV27
CASSFYSGNTIYF | TRBJ1-3 | TRBV12-3/TRBV12-4
CASSLGGRGGDIQYF | TRBJ2-4 | TRBV27
CASSKNRASNQPQHF | TRBJ1-5 | TRBV19
CASSRAGTSGREQYF | TRBJ2-7 | TRBV5-4
CASSLPQGAGEKLFF | TRBJ1-4 | TRBV4-1
CASIRGYEQYF | TRBJ2-7 | TRBV10-1
CASSDRVGGYTF | TRBJ1-2 | TRBV6-1
CASSLRVAREQYF | TRBJ2-7 | TRBV13
CGARAATQETQYF | TRBJ2-5 | TRBV2
CASTRSVLSSPLHF | TRBJ1-6 | TRBV6-5
CASRFTGEGTEAFF | TRBJ1-1 | TRBV12-2
CAWSVMTGTEQFF | TRBJ2-1 | TRBV30
CASSLASGGVTDTQYF | TRBJ2-3 | TRBV5-1
CASSLTYEAGQPQHF | TRBJ1-5 | TRBV7-2
CASTPATNEKLFF | TRBJ1-4 | TRBV27
CASSLEGTGGGYTF | TRBJ1-2 | TRBV7-2
CASSLTGGDRGYTF | TRBJ1-2 | TRBV7-8
CSARDSGANVLTF | TRBJ2-6 | TRBV29-1
CAISGTGLTEAFF | TRBJ1-1 | TRBV10-3
CASSPSAEAFF | TRBJ1-1 | TRBV6-2/TRBV6-3
CASSPFSGRYNEQFF | TRBJ2-1 | TRBV28
CASSLTSWEQFF | TRBJ2-1 | TRBV6-2/TRBV6-3
CASSTTGNQPQHF | TRBJ1-5 | TRBV28
CASLDNRSPDYNEQFF | TRBJ2-1 | TRBV28
CASSRQGRSEQYF | TRBJ2-7 | TRBV18
CATGRPSNTEAFF | TRBJ1-1 | TRBV24-1
CASSQDPAGASETQYF | TRBJ2-5 | TRBV3-1/TRBV3-2
CASGPMGGFDYGYTF | TRBJ1-2 | TRBV12-5
CASSLAWNSPLHF | TRBJ1-6 | TRBV5-1
CASSWLARSSGANVLTF | TRBJ2-6 | TRBV28